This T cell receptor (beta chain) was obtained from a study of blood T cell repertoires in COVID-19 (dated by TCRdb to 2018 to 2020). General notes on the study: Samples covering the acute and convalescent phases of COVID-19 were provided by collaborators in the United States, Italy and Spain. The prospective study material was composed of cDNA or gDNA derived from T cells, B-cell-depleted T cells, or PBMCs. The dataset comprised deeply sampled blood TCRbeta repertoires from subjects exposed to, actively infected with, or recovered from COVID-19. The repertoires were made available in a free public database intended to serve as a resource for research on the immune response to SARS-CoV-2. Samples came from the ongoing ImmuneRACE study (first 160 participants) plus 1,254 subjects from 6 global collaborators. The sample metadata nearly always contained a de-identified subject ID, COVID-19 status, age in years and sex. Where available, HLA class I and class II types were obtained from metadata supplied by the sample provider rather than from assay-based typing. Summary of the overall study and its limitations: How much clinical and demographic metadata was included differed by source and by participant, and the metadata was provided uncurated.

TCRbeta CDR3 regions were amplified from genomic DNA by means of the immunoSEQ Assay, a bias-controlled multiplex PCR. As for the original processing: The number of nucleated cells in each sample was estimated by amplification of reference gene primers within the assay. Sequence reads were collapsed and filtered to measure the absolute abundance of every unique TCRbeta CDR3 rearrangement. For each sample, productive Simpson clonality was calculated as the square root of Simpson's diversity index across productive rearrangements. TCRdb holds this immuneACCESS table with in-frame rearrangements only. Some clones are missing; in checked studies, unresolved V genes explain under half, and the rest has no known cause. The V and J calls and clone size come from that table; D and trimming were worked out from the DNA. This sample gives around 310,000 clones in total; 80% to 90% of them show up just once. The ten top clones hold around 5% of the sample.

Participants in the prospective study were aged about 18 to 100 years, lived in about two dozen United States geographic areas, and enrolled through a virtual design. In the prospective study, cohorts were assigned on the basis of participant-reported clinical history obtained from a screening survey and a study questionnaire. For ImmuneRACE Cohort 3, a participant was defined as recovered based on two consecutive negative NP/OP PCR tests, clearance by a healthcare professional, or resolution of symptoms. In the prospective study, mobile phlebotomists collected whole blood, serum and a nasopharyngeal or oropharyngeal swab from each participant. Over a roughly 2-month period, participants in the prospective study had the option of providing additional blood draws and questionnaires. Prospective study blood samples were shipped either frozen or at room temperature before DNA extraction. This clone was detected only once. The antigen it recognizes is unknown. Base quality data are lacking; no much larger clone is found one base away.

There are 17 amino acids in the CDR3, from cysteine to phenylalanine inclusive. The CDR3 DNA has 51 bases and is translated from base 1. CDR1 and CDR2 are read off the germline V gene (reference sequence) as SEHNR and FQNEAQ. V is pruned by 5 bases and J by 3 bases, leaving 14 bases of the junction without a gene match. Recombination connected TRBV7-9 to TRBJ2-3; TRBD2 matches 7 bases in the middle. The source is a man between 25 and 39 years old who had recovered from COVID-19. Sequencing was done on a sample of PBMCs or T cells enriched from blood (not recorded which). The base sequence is TGTGCCAGCAGCGCGGGGACTACTCTTCGGGGAACAGATACGCAGTATTTT. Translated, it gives CASSAGTTLRGTDTQYF.